This T cell receptor (beta chain) was sequenced during a study of tumor-infiltrating lymphocytes in primary liver carcinoma. About the study: These were node-negative, non-metastatic T1-T3 tumors of about 4.2 to 11 cm. General study findings and limits: Significantly larger top-250-clone fractions were found in tumors than in blood (p = 0.039).

A remark on this clonotype: Its specificity is unknown. A much larger clone lies one base from this, so it may be a read error.

This CDR3 has 14 residues. Germline-derived CDR1 and CDR2 are SQVTM and ANQGSEA. Unsorted whole blood served as the source of blood RNA, and germline DNA was extracted as well. Starting material of around 490 ng total RNA yielded TCR beta cDNA via a constant-region primer. Three nested multiplex PCR rounds of slightly modified ARM-PCR generated TCR beta libraries. Investigators reported that the first two PCR rounds, at about 11 cycles each, used TRBV1-TRBV30 forward primers with a C-beta reverse primer. TCRdb analysed the multiplex PCR reads with MiXCR anew, one entry per CDR3 protein. The sample contains about 200,000 distinct CDR3 sequences, around 60% of which appear only once.

V and J are TRBV29-1 and TRBJ1-1, with D possibly being TRBD1 (6 bases). The TCR sequence derives from a woman aged 60-75 years with primary liver carcinoma and hepatitis B virus infection. The material sequenced was peripheral blood. CDR3 nucleotide sequence: TGCAGCGTTGCCGGGGGGCTCATGAACACTGAAACTTTCTTT. Amino acids: CSVAGGLMNTETFF.